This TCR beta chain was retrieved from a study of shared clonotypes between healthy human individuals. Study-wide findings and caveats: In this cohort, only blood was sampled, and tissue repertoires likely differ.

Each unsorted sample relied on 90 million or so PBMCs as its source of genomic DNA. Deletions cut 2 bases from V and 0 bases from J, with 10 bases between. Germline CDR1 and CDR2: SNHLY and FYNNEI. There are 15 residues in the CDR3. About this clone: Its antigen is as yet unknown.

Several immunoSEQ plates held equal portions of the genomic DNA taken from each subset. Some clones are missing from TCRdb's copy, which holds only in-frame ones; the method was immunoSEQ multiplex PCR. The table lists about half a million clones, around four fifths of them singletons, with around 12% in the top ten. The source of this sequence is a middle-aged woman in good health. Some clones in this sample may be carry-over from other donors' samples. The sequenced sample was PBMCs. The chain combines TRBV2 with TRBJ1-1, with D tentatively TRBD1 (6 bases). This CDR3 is CASSERGRMNTEAFF. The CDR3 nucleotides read TGTGCCAGCAGTGAACGGGGGCGCATGAACACTGAAGCTTTCTTT.